This T cell receptor beta chain was sequenced during a study of T cells in Graves' hyperthyroidism and ophthalmopathy. General study findings and limits: Ophthalmopathy prediction by the model preceded onset by a median about 6.5 months. Most clonotypes expanded in thyroid above 0.001 were likewise present in blood. Ophthalmopathy and stable hyperthyroidism were separated by a 13 V-J model.

Trimming shortened V by 0 bases and J by 9 bases, and 21 bases separated the two germline ends. CDR1 is MNHNS and CDR2 is SASEGT in the germline V gene. CDR3 length: 17 residues. This clonotype was seen at least ten times. Its antigen is not known. Patients showing uncontrolled infection, other autoimmune disease, pregnancy or lactation were ineligible. RNA transcripts yielded amplified TCR beta CDR3 regions. The HTBI primer set was used in a first-round RT-PCR of the TCR CDR3. One entry per CDR3 protein, called by TCRdb with MiXCR from the multiplex PCR reads. Among some 360,000 distinct CDR3 sequences listed, less than 20% were seen once.

The V and J genes are TRBV6-1 and TRBJ1-5; TRBD1 might be the D (6 bases). The sample comprised blood. This receptor was taken from a woman in her 40s with Graves' ophthalmopathy. CDR3 sequence reads: CASSEAIGGAGFWPQHF. CDR3 nucleotides: TGTGCCAGCAGTGAAGCGATAGGGGGGGCAGGGTTCTGGCCCCAGCATTTT.